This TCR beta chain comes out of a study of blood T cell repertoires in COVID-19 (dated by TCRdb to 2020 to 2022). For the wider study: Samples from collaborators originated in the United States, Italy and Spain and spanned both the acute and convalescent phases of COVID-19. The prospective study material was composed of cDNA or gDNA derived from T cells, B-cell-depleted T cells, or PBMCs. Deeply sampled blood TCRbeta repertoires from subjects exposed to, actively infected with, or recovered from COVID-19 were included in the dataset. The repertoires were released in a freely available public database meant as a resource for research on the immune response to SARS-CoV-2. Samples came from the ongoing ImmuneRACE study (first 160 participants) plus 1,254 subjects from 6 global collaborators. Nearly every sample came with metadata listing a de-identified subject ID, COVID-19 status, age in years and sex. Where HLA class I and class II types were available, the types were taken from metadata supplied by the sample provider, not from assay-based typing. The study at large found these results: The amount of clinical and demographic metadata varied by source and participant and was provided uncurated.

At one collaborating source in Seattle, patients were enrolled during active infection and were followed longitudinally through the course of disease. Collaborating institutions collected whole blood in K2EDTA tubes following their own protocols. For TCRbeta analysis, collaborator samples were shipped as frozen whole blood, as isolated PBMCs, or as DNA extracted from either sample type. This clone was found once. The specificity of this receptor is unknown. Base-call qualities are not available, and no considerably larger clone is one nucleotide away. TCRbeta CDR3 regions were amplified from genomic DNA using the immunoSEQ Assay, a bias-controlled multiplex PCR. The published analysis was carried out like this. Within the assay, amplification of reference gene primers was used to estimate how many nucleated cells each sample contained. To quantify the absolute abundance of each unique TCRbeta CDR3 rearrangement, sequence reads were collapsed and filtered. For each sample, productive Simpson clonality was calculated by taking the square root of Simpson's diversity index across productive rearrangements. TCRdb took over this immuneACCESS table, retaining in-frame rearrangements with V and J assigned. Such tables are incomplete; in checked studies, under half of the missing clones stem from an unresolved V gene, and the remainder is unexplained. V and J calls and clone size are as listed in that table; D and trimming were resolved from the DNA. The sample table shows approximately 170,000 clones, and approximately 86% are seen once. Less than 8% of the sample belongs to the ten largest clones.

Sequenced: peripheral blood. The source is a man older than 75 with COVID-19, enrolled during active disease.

Read as DNA, the sequence is TGTGCCACCAGTGATTACGAGTATGGCTACACCTTC. Its protein is CATSDYEYGYTF. The V and J segments used are TRBV24-1 and TRBJ1-2; the D gene identity is not certain. Measured from the cysteine to the phenylalanine, the CDR3 is 12 residues long. Only CDR3 DNA is held: 36 bases, read in frame from base 1. According to the germline V gene, CDR1 reads KGHDR and CDR2 reads SFDVKD. V is reduced by 2 bases and J by 5 bases, leaving a spacing of 5 bases between them.